This passage covers 4 T cell receptor beta chains from one sample sequenced in a study of cytomegalovirus exposure and HLA in healthy donors. The PCR ran on 60 Vbeta and 13 Jbeta primers. Clones were read by immunoSEQ multiplex PCR, and TCRdb kept only the in-frame ones, dropping some. The sample yields around 33,000 clones, of which the top ten take up 4.5%. Material for sequencing was PBMCs. These receptors came from a woman aged 40 to 49 in good health and CMV-seropositive.

As concerns this clone: At one end, the junction sequence differs from germline, possibly due to a read error. The CDR3 spells CSTSRDHGTEAFF. Written as DNA, the CDR3 is TGTTCCACCAGCAGAGATCACGGGACAGAGGCTTTCTTT. The chain recombines TRBV15 with TRBJ1-1, with 7 positions matching TRBD1. The germline gives CDR1 LNHNV, CDR2 YYDKDF (reference sequence). This CDR3 contains 13 residues.

The chain joins TRBV7-2 to TRBJ1-1; 9 bases fit TRBD1. The junction had 5 bases not matched to a gene; V was cut back by 5 bases and J by 4 bases. This CDR3 has 14 amino acids. The germline V gene has CDR1 SGHTA and CDR2 FQGNSA. CDR3 in amino acids: CASSRLGQGTEAFF. DNA of the CDR3: TGTGCCAGCAGCCGCCTGGGACAGGGCACTGAAGCTTTCTTT.

The V and J genes are TRBV5-1 and TRBJ2-7; maybe TRBD2 (5 bases). The ends were cut back, 0 bases at V and 6 bases at J, with 10 bases in the middle. CDR3 length: 13 amino acids. The germline V gene encodes CDR1 SGHRS and CDR2 YFSETQ. In nucleotides, the CDR3 is TGCGCCAGCAGCTTGGGTGAGGCGGGCGAGCAGTACTTC. Amino acids: CASSLGEAGEQYF.

The chain employs TRBV2 and TRBJ1-2; 11 positions match TRBD1. The V gene end was trimmed by 7 bases and the J gene end by 4 bases; junction bases not matched to a gene: 5. The CDR3 totals 14 residues. Germline V gives CDR1 SNHLY, CDR2 FYNNEI. In nucleotides, the CDR3 is TGTGCCAGCATAGGGACAGGGGGAGGCTATGGCTACACCTTC. Its protein is CASIGTGGGYGYTF. The full variable domain, with the rest looked up from reference TRBV2 and TRBJ1-2, is EPEVTQTPSHQVTQMGQEVILRCVPISNHLYFYWYRQILGQKVEFLVSFYNNEISEKSEIFDDQFSVERPDGSNFTLKIRSTKLEDSAMYFCASIGTGGGYGYTFGSGTRLTVV.